This TCR beta chain was sequenced for a study of blood T cell repertoires in COVID-19. As for the study in general: Italy, Spain and the United States were the sources of the convalescent and acute COVID-19 samples. Nucleic acid was either cDNA or gDNA, and it came from T cells, B-cell-depleted T cells, or PBMCs.

Original processing notes: From reference gene primer amplification, estimates of nucleated cell counts were derived. Sequenced by immunoSEQ multiplex PCR; TCRdb stores in-frame clones only, minus some. That table furnishes V, J and clone size, whereas the DNA furnished D and trimming. This table has around 55,000 clones, 75% to 95% appearing once. Per the germline V gene, CDR1 is SNHLY and CDR2 is FYNNEI. The CDR3 totals 12 residues. The V end lost 3 bases, the J end lost 6 bases, and 8 bases lay between the germline ends. This TCR was recovered from a man between 40 and 49 years old with acute or convalescent COVID-19. The source material was peripheral blood. This chain links TRBV2 with TRBJ1-1; TRBD1 is a possible D gene (5 bases). The CDR3 loop reads CASSDRASEAFF. Written as DNA, the CDR3 is TGTGCCAGCAGTGACAGGGCCTCTGAAGCTTTCTTT.